This T cell receptor (beta chain) originates from a study of post-analysis software for immune sequencing data (dated by TCRdb to the mid-2010s). General notes on the study: Relapsing-remitting, secondary progressive and progressive-relapsing multiple sclerosis were recorded as disease courses, and subtype annotation was lacking for some patients. The multiple sclerosis patient repertoires were compared with some twelve previously published healthy control repertoires from donors aged roughly 6 to 27 years. A subset of samples was prepared in parallel using single-end sample barcoding, then pooled and co-amplified after Illumina adapter ligation. Overall results and qualifications from the work: Direct clustering with F measure showed strong co-clustering of samples prepared in the same batch, prompting a batch-effect correction. Patients showed significantly higher frequencies than controls for a handful of TRBV segments, among them TRBV5-6, TRBV5-1 and TRBV20-1. The control group was slightly older than the multiple sclerosis patient group. Normalized Chao1 diversity was significantly lower in multiple sclerosis patients than controls, suggesting substantial peripheral T-cell clonal expansion.

The protocol used for the library was PCR. Sequencing took place on an Illumina HiSeq 2500. Unique molecular identifiers were incorporated into TCR beta cDNA libraries to reduce PCR and sequencing biases. Every 1 to 10 million input T cells yielded around 500,000 cDNA molecules, meaning each molecule approximated one T cell. The same protocol used for the earlier healthy control dataset was applied to prepare and sequence the patient libraries. Samples belonging to the same batch were prepared together, multiplexed and sequenced on a shared HiSeq lane. Turning to the authors' computational methods: Raw barcoded reads were processed with MIGEC, discarding single-read molecular identifier groups before consensus assembly and CDR3 extraction. Clonotype tables were post-analysed with VDJtools, normalizing diversity by down-sampling all datasets to the smallest sample size. Repertoire overlap clustering matched CDR3 amino acid but not nucleotide sequences to correct batch-related cross-sample contamination. TCRdb's own reprocessing of the public reads used fastp at Q25 and MiXCR and kept productive beta chains. Rows merge per CDR3 protein into single entries with the most common DNA and genes. The authors' filters were not applied to this entry. Across this sample there are over 700,000 distinct CDR3 sequences, with 30% seen only once. The top ten hold around 0.56% of the sample.

To demonstrate the VDJtools post-analysis software, the study profiled TCR beta repertoires from the peripheral blood of about a dozen young patients with multiple sclerosis. The patients with multiple sclerosis were children and adolescents between roughly 6 and 17 years of age. With respect to this clonotype: The specificity of this receptor is unknown. Base quality data are lacking; no much larger clone is found one base away.

The CDR3 measures 19 amino acids from cysteine to phenylalanine. The retained sequence is limited to the CDR3, 57 bases, with the frame set at the first base. V is cut back by 1 base and J by 4 bases, with 16 bases in the junction unmatched. CDR1 and CDR2, looked up from the germline V gene (reference sequence), are DFQATT and SNEGSKA. In this chain, TRBV20-1 is recombined with TRBJ2-7; 13 nucleotides in the junction match TRBD2. The sequenced sample consisted of blood. This TCR came from a girl aged 10 to 17 with multiple sclerosis. This receptor has the CDR3 CSARAGEEGLAGRRYEQYF. The DNA sequence follows: TGCAGTGCTAGAGCGGGAGAGGAGGGACTAGCGGGGCGGAGATACGAGCAGTACTTC.